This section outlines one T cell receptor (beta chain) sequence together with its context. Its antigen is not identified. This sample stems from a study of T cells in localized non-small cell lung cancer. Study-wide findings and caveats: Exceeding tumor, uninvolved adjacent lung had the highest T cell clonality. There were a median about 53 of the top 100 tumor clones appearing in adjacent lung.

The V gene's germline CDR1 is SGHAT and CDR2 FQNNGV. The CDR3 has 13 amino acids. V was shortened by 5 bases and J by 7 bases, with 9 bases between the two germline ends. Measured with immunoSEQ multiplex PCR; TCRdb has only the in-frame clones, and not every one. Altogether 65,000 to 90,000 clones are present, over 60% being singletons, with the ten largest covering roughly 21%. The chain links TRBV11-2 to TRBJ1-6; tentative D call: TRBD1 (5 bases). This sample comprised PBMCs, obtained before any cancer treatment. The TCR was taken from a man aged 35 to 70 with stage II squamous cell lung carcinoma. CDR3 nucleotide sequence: TGTGCCAGCAGCGGGACGGGAAATTCACCCCTCCACTTT. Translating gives CASSGTGNSPLHF.